Listed here are 23 T cell receptor beta chains from one sample, sequenced in a study of beta chain features in type 1 diabetes. General study findings and limits: A moderate, significant TCRB CDR3 shortening appeared in type 1 diabetes across four CD4+ subsets.

The antigens for these receptors are not known. Since all of the isolated RNA was reverse transcribed, expressed TCRB transcripts were what got sequenced. Profiled with immunoSEQ multiplex PCR; TCRdb holds only in-frame clones, not every one. The sample yields about 710,000 clones, over 12% seen once. The sequencing sample was made of naive CD4+ T cells from blood. The receptors here all came from a man between 18 and 29 years old with type 1 diabetes.

This clone was found a few times. The rearrangement uses TRBV2 and TRBJ1-2; D may be TRBD1 (5 bases). The CDR3 length is 13 residues. The germline gives CDR1 SNHLY, CDR2 FYNNEI. The V gene lost 6 bases and the J gene lost 4 bases, with 12 bases spanning the gap. For the CDR3, the DNA is TGTGCCAGCAGGATGGAGGGGACCTATGGCTACACCTTC. Its protein product is CASRMEGTYGYTF.

This clone was counted between two and nine times. The same CDR3 also results from other DNA sequences found in this sample. The CDR3: CASSLQGSSYNEQFF. In DNA form, the CDR3 reads TGCGCCAGCAGCTTACAGGGTAGTTCCTACAATGAGCAGTTCTTC. The rearrangement uses TRBV5-1 and TRBJ2-1, with D perhaps matching TRBD1 (6 bases). The germline V gene has CDR1 SGHRS and CDR2 YFSETQ. The CDR3 length is 15 residues. V shed 2 bases and J shed 1 base, with 10 bases lying between them.

The chain carries TRBV4-1 and TRBJ2-5; TRBD2 agrees at 8 bases. Germline CDR1 reads MGHRA; CDR2 reads YSYEKL. J was trimmed by 4 bases and V by 4 bases; bases with no gene match: 11. The CDR3 has 16 amino acids. CDR3 nucleotide sequence: TGCGCCAGCAGCCCCTATGGCGAAAGCGGGAGAGAGACCCAGTACTTC. This gives the protein CASSPYGESGRETQYF.

This clone was counted only a few times. In nucleotides, the CDR3 is TGCGCCAGCAGCCAAGGGGCCCTGGGAAACATTCAGTACTTC. Translation gives CASSQGALGNIQYF. The chain has TRBV4-3 and TRBJ2-4, with D uncertain. Germline CDR1 is LGHNA and CDR2 is YSLEER. The germline V and J ends were trimmed by 1 base and 6 bases, with 10 bases remaining between them. The CDR3 is made up of 14 amino acids.

There are a few counts of this clone. The V call is TRBV27, the J call TRBJ2-5; D gene uncertain. This CDR3 spans 14 amino acids. V lost 6 bases and J lost 5, with 16 bases in between. CDR1 and CDR2 (germline): MNHEY, SMNVEV (reference sequence). For the CDR3, the DNA is TGTGCCAGCAGGCCCGGCTTCCAAAGGGAGACCCAGTACTTC. As protein: CASRPGFQRETQYF.

This clone was detected only a few times. The rearrangement joins TRBV4-3 to TRBJ2-5; D perhaps matches TRBD1 (6 bases). The CDR3 has 14 amino acids. The ends were cut back, 1 base at V and 5 bases at J, with 11 bases in the middle. The germline V gene has CDR1 LGHNA and CDR2 YSLEER. CDR3 nucleotides: TGCGCCAGCAGCCAAGGTCCAGGGGTGGAGACCCAGTACTTC. This codes for CASSQGPGVETQYF.

V usage is TRBV30 and J usage is TRBJ2-1; D uncertain. Germline V gene data show CDR1 as GTSNPN and CDR2 as SVGIG (reference sequence). The CDR3 is 15 residues long. Between the trimmed V and J ends, which lost 4 bases and 5 bases, there was a span of 18 bases. The CDR3 bases are TGTGCCTGGAATACCGGCAGTAGCCTAAACAATGAGCAGTTCTTC. As protein: CAWNTGSSLNNEQFF.

J is TRBJ2-3 and V is TRBV4-2, with 8 bases aligning to TRBD1. This CDR3 is built from 18 residues. With V trimmed by 1 base and J by 5 bases, 14 bases remained unmatched. Germline V gene sequence: CDR1 LGHNA, CDR2 YNFKEQ. For the CDR3, the DNA is TGTGCCAGCAGCCAAGTGATGAGCTTAGGACAGGGAAAAGATACGCAGTATTTT. Protein: CASSQVMSLGQGKDTQYF.

The V call is TRBV10-3, the J call TRBJ1-2; TRBD1 might be the D (6 bases). The length of the CDR3 is 15 residues. Germline lookup yields CDR1 ENHRY and CDR2 SYGVKD. V was cut by 2 bases and J by 3 bases, with 13 bases left in between. CDR3 region: CAISERGGTDYGYTF. CDR3 DNA sequence: TGTGCCATCAGTGAGAGAGGGGGGACGGACTATGGCTACACCTTC.

This clone was found a few times. This chain joins TRBV28 and TRBJ2-5; 8 positions match TRBD2. Germline CDR1 and CDR2: MDHEN and SYDVKM. CDR3 length: 14 residues. V shed 4 bases and J 5 bases; nucleotides not matched to a gene: 6. CDR3 protein: CASSSPGLGETQYF. The CDR3 bases are TGTGCCAGCAGTTCCCCGGGACTAGGGGAGACCCAGTACTTC.

This clone showed up just a few times. This chain uses TRBV25-1 with TRBJ2-5, with D uncertain. Trimming left V 2 bases short and J 4 bases short, with 17 bases between. This CDR3 comprises 16 residues. CDR1 is MGHDK and CDR2 is SYGVNS in the germline V gene. CDR3 amino acids: CASSEIIGGTAETQYF. The DNA for the CDR3 is TGTGCCAGCAGTGAAATCATTGGCGGTACAGCAGAGACCCAGTACTTC.

This clone was picked up a small number of times. J is TRBJ1-5 and V is TRBV9; D is uncertain. The V gene's germline CDR1 is SGDLS and CDR2 YYNGEE. The CDR3 is made up of 16 amino acids. The germline V and J ends were trimmed by 0 bases and 3 bases, with 13 bases remaining between them. The CDR3 loop is CASSVDPGWDNQPQHF. The CDR3 DNA sequence: TGTGCCAGCAGCGTAGATCCGGGCTGGGACAATCAGCCCCAGCATTTT. Using reference TRBV9 and TRBJ1-5 for the parts outside the CDR3, the full variable domain is DSGVTQTPKHLITATGQRVTLRCSPRSGDLSVYWYQQSLDQGLQFLIQYYNGEERAKGNILERFSAQQFPDLHSELNLSSLELGDSALYFCASSVDPGWDNQPQHFGDGTRLSIL.

This clone appeared a few times. Additional DNA sequences in this sample encode the identical CDR3. The genes are TRBV7-2 and TRBJ2-7, with D unresolved. From germline, CDR1 is SGHTA and CDR2 FQGNSA. Trimming cost V 5 bases and J 0 bases, with 5 bases left between them. This CDR3 comprises 12 residues. Here the CDR3 DNA reads TGTGCCAGCAGCCCCTACTCCTACGAGCAGTACTTC. It yields the protein CASSPYSYEQYF.

This clone was counted only a few times. The chain recombines TRBV30 with TRBJ1-2; TRBD1 aligns across 8 bases. This CDR3 region has 13 residues. The germline V gene encodes CDR1 GTSNPN and CDR2 SVGIG (reference sequence). V gave up 5 bases and J gave up 3 bases; unmatched junction bases: 5. The CDR3 sequence is CAWEGQVYYGYTF. The CDR3 coding sequence is TGTGCCTGGGAGGGACAGGTCTACTATGGCTACACCTTC.

This clone was observed a few times. This chain uses TRBV9 with TRBJ2-1; 7 nucleotides match TRBD1. Germline V gene lookup returns CDR1 SGDLS and CDR2 YYNGEE. CDR3 length: 16 residues. Trimming removed 3 bases from V and 7 bases from J; junction bases left unmatched: 13. The CDR3 region is CASSAVTGTALNEQFF. The CDR3 bases are TGTGCCAGCAGCGCAGTAACCGGGACAGCCTTAAATGAGCAGTTCTTC.

The J gene is TRBJ2-7, the V gene TRBV9, with 8 bases that match TRBD2. With 0 bases clipped from V and 0 bases from J, the junction kept 5 bases outside the gene matches. The germline gives CDR1 SGDLS, CDR2 YYNGEE. The CDR3 contains 16 residues. CDR3 region: CASSVGATSGSYEQYF. CDR3 in DNA: TGTGCCAGCAGCGTAGGGGCCACTAGCGGCTCCTACGAGCAGTACTTC. Full variable domain (remainder filled in from reference TRBV9 and TRBJ2-7): DSGVTQTPKHLITATGQRVTLRCSPRSGDLSVYWYQQSLDQGLQFLIQYYNGEERAKGNILERFSAQQFPDLHSELNLSSLELGDSALYFCASSVGATSGSYEQYFGPGTRLTVT.

This clone has just a few counts. The chain employs TRBV9 and TRBJ2-7; the D call may be TRBD1 or TRBD2 (6 bases each). The V end was cut by 0 bases, the J end by 7 bases, with 17 bases between. This CDR3 is built from 15 residues. The germline V gene encodes CDR1 SGDLS and CDR2 YYNGEE. CDR3 amino acids: CASSVAGAYQGEQYF. CDR3 sequence (DNA): TGTGCCAGCAGCGTAGCGGGGGCCTACCAGGGGGAGCAGTACTTC.

There are a few counts of this clone. The genes are TRBV6-6 and TRBJ1-2; TRBD1 is a possible D gene (5 bases). Germline CDR1 reads MNHNY; CDR2 reads SVGAGI (reference sequence). Trimming cost V 1 base and J 6 bases, with 12 bases left between them. The CDR3 extends over 14 amino acids. The CDR3 sequence is CASSYFQGGDGYTF. The CDR3 coding sequence is TGTGCCAGCAGTTACTTCCAGGGTGGGGATGGCTACACCTTC.

This clone came up a few times. This rearrangement joins TRBV25-1 to TRBJ1-2; D is unresolved. Trimming took 1 base from V and 7 from J, leaving 13 bases between them. The CDR3 spans 14 residues. The germline V gene encodes CDR1 MGHDK and CDR2 SYGVNS. For the CDR3, the DNA is TGTGCCAGCAGTGAATCGGGATTTGGCGGTGGCTACACCTTC. It is translated as CASSESGFGGGYTF.

The V gene is TRBV20-1, the J gene TRBJ2-1; 9 bases map to TRBD1. From germline, CDR1 is DFQATT and CDR2 SNEGSKA (reference sequence). The CDR3 runs to 11 residues. The CDR3 sequence: CSGQGWDEQFF. CDR3 coding DNA: TGCAGCGGACAGGGGTGGGATGAGCAGTTCTTC.

This chain links TRBV30 with TRBJ1-3, with D hard to call. This CDR3 is built from 13 residues. The V end was cut by 6 bases, the J end by 0 bases, with 9 bases between. The germline CDR1 and CDR2 sequences are GTSNPN and SVGIG (reference sequence). The CDR3 loop reads CACSHISGNTIYF. The CDR3 region has the DNA TGTGCCTGTTCACATATCTCTGGAAACACCATATATTTT.

This clone was counted once. The chain combines TRBV28 with TRBJ1-2; TRBD1 is a possible D gene (6 bases). V dropped 7 bases and J dropped 8 bases, with 17 bases sitting between them. Germline V gene lookup returns CDR1 MDHEN and CDR2 SYDVKM. This CDR3 is built from 13 residues. The CDR3 nucleotides are TGTGCCAGCACCTACCGGGACAAAGGGGGCTACACCTTC. It encodes CASTYRDKGGYTF.

In DNA form, the CDR3 reads TGTGCCAGCAGCGCTGGCCGGGACCTGGCCTACGAGCAGTACTTC. As protein: CASSAGRDLAYEQYF. The J gene is TRBJ2-7, the V gene TRBV7-9; D is perhaps TRBD1 or TRBD2 (5 bases each). The CDR3 runs 15 residues. V shed 5 bases and J shed 2 bases, with 16 bases lying between them. CDR1 is SEHNR and CDR2 is FQNEAQ in the germline V gene (reference sequence).